This T cell receptor beta chain was profiled in a study of T cell responses to AZD1222 COVID-19 vaccine. V lost 3 bases and J lost 6, with 9 bases in between. The CDR3 is made up of 13 amino acids. Germline lookup yields CDR1 SGHTA and CDR2 FQGNSA. Here immunoSEQ multiplex PCR was the method, and the copy in TCRdb shows in-frame clones only, minus some. The sample has around 100,000 clones, nearly 90% seen once. The specimen was peripheral blood, collected 28 days after the second AZD1222 dose. The chain combines TRBV7-2 with TRBJ1-5; D is unresolved. This clonotype was sampled from an adult who received the AZD1222 COVID-19 vaccine. The CDR3 DNA reads as TGTGCCAGCAGCTTTGACTATATTCAGCCCCAGCATTTT. As protein: CASSFDYIQPQHF. The complete variable domain, with remaining parts taken from reference TRBV7-2 and TRBJ1-5, reads GAGVSQSPSNKVTEKGKDVELRCDPISGHTALYWYRQSLGQGLEFLIYFQGNSAPDKSGLPSDRFSAERTGGSVSTLTIQRTQQEDSAVYLCASSFDYIQPQHFGDGTRLSIL.